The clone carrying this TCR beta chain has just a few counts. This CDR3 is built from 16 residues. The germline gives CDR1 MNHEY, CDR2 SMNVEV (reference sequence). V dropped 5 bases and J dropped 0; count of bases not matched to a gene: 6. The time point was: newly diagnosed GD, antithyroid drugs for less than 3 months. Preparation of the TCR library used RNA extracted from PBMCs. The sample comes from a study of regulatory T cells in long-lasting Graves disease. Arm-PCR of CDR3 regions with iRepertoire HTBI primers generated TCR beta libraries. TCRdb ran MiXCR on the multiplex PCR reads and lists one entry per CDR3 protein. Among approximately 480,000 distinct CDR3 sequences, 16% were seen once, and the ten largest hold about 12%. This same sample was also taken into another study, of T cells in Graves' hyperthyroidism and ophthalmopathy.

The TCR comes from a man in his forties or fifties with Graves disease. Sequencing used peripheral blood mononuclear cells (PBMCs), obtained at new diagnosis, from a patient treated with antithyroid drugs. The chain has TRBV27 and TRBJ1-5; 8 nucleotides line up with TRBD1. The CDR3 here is CASSPSQGDSNQPQHF. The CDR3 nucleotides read TGTGCCAGCAGTCCCTCACAGGGGGATAGCAATCAGCCCCAGCATTTT.